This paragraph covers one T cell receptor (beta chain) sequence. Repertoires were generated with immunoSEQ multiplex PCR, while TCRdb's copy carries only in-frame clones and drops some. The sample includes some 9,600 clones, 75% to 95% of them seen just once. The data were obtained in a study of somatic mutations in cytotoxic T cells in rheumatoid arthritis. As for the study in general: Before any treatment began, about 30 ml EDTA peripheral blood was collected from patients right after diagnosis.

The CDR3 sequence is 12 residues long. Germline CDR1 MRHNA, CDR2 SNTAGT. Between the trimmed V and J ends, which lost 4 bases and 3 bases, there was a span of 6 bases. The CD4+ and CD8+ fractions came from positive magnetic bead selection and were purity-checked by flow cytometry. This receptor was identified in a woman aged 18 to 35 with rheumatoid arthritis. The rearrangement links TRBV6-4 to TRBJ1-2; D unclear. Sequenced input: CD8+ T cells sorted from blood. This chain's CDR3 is CASSGGDYGYTF. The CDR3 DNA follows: TGTGCCAGCAGTGGAGGAGACTATGGCTACACCTTC.